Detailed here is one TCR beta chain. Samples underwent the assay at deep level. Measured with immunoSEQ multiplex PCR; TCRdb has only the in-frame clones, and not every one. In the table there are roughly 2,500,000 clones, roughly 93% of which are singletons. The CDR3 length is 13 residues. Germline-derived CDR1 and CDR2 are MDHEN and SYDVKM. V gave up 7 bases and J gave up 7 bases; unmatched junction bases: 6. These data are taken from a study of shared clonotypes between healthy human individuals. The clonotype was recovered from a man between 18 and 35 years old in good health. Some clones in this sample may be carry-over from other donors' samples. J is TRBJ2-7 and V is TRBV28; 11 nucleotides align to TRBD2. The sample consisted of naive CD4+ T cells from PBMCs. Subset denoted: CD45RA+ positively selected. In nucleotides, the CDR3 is TGTGCCAGCACAACTAGCGGGAGAGGAGAGCAGTACTTC. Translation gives CASTTSGRGEQYF. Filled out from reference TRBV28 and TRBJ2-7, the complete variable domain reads DVKVTQSSRYLVKRTGEKVFLECVQDMDHENMFWYRQDPGLGLRLIYFSYDVKMKEKGDIPEGYSVSREKKERFSLILESASTNQTSMYLCASTTSGRGEQYFGPGTRLTVT.